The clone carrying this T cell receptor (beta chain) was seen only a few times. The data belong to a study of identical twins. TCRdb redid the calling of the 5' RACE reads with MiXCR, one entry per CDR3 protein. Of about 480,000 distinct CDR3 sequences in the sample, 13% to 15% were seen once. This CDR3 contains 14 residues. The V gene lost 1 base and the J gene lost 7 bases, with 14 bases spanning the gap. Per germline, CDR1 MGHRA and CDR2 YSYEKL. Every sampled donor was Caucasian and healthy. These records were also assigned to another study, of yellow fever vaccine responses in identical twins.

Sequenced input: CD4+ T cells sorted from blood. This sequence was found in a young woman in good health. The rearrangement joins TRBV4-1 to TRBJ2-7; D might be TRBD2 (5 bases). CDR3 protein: CASSQGGQAREQYF. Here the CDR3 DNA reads TGCGCCAGCAGCCAAGGCGGGCAGGCCAGAGAGCAGTACTTC.